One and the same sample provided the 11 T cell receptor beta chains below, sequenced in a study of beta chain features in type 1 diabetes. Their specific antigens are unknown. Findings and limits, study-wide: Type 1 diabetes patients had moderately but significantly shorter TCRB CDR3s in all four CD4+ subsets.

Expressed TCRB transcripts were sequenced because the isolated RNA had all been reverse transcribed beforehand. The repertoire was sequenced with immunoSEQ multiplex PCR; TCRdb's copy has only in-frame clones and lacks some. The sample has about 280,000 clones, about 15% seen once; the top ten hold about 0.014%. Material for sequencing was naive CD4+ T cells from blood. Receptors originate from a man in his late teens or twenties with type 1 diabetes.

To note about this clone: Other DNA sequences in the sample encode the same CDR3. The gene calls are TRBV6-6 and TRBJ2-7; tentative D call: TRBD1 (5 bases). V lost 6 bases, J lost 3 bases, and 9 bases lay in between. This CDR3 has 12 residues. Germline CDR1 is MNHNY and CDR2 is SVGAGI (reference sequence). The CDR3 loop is CASRDRDYEQYF. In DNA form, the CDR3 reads TGTGCCAGCAGAGACAGAGACTACGAGCAGTACTTC.

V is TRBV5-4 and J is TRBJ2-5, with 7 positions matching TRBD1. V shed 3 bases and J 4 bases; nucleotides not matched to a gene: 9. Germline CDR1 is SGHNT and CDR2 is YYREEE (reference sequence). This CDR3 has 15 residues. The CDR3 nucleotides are TGTGCCAGCAGCTCCACAAACAGGGGTAGAGAGACCCAGTACTTC. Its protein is CASSSTNRGRETQYF.

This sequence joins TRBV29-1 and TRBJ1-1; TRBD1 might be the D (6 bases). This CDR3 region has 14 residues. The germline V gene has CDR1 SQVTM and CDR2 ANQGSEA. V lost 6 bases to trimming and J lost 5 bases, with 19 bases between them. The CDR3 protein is CSVTFAGRGTEAFF. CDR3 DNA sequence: TGCAGCGTGACTTTTGCAGGGAGGGGGACTGAAGCTTTCTTT.

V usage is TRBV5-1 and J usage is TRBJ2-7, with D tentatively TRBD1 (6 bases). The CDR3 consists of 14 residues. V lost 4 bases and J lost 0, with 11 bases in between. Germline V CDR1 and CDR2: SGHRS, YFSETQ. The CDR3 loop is CASSPRDISYEQYF. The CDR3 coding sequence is TGCGCCAGCAGCCCTAGGGACATCTCCTACGAGCAGTACTTC.

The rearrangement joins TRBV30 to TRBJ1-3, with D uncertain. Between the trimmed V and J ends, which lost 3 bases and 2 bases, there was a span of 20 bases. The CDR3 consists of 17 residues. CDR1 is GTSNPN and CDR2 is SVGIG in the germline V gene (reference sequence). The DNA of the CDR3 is TGTGCCTGGAGAGTGGGAGGATCAGGCTTCGCTGGAAACACCATATATTTT. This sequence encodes CAWRVGGSGFAGNTIYF.

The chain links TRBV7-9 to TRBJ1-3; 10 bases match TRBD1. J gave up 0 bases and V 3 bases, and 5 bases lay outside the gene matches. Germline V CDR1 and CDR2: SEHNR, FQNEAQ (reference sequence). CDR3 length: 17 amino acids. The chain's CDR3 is CASSFPGQGSSGNTIYF. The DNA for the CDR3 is TGTGCCAGCAGCTTCCCGGGACAGGGGAGCTCTGGAAACACCATATATTTT.

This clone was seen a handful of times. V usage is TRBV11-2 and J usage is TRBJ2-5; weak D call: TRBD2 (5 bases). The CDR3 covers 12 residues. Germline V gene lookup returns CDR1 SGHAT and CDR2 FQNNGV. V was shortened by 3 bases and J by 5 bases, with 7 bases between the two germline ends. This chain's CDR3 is CASSFQRETQYF. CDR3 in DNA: TGTGCCAGCAGCTTTCAGCGGGAGACCCAGTACTTC.

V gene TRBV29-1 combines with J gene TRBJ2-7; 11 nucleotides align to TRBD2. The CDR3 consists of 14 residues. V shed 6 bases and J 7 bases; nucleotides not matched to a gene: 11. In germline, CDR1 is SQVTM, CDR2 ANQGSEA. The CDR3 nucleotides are TGCAGCGTGGGACTAGCGGAAACAATTACGGAGCAGTACTTC. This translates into CSVGLAETITEQYF.

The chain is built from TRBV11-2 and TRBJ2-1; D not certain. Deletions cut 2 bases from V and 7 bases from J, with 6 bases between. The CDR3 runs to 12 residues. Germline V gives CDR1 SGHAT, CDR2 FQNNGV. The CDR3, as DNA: TGTGCCAGCAGCTTACAGGCGAATGAGCAGTTCTTC. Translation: CASSLQANEQFF.

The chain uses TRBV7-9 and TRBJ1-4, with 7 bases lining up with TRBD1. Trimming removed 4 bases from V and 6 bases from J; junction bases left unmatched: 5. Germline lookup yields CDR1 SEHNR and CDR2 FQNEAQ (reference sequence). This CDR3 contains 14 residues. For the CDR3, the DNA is TGTGCCAGCAGCTCAGTCACAGGGGATGAAAAACTGTTTTTT. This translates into CASSSVTGDEKLFF.

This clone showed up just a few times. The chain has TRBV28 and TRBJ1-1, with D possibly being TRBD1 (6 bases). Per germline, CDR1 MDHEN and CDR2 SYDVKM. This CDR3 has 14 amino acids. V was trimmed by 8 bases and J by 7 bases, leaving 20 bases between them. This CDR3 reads CASDSPGGVDEAFF. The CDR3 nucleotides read TGTGCCAGCGATTCCCCGGGGGGCGTGGATGAAGCTTTCTTT.